This T cell receptor (beta chain) emerged from a study of blood T cell repertoires in COVID-19 (dated by TCRdb to 2020 to 2022). About the investigation overall: Collaborator samples came from the United States, Italy and Spain and covered acute and convalescent phases of COVID-19. The material from the prospective study consisted of cDNA or gDNA derived from T cells, B-cell-depleted T cells, or PBMCs. The dataset comprised deeply sampled blood TCRbeta repertoires from subjects exposed to, actively infected with, or recovered from COVID-19. The repertoires were made available in a free public database intended to serve as a resource for research on the immune response to SARS-CoV-2. Samples came from the ongoing ImmuneRACE study (first 160 participants) plus 1,254 subjects from 6 global collaborators. Nearly every sample came with metadata listing a de-identified subject ID, COVID-19 status, age in years and sex. Where available, HLA class I and class II types were obtained from metadata supplied by the sample provider rather than from assay-based typing. General conclusions and limits of the study: How much clinical and demographic metadata was included differed by source and by participant, and the metadata was provided uncurated.

TCRbeta CDR3 regions were amplified from genomic DNA by means of the immunoSEQ Assay, a bias-controlled multiplex PCR. As for the original processing: Within the assay, amplification of reference gene primers was used to estimate how many nucleated cells each sample contained. To quantify the absolute abundance of each unique TCRbeta CDR3 rearrangement, sequence reads were collapsed and filtered. For each sample, productive Simpson clonality was calculated as the square root of Simpson's diversity index over productive rearrangements. As stored in TCRdb, this immuneACCESS dataset retains in-frame rearrangements with V and J assigned. A fraction of the clones does not appear; measured against another copy, unresolved V genes explain less than half of the discrepancy, and the remainder lacks a known reason. V, J and clone size derive from that table, while D and trimming were established from the DNA sequence. The sample data list about 210,000 clones, and approximately 88% of these were observed just once. Over 9% of the sample belongs to the ten largest clones.

This clone was detected only a few times. No cognate antigen has been identified for it. No much larger clone is present one base from it, and per-base qualities are unavailable. According to the germline V gene, CDR1 reads MRHNA and CDR2 reads SNTAGT. Cut back by 1 base and 5 bases, the V and J ends lie 6 bases apart. From the cysteine up to the phenylalanine, the CDR3 has a length of 14 residues. Left in the record is the CDR3 DNA by itself, 42 bases read in frame from the first base. In the prospective study, participants were about 18 to 100 years old, resided in 24 geographic areas of the United States, and were enrolled through a virtual design. In the prospective study, cohorts were assigned on the basis of participant-reported clinical history obtained from a screening survey and a study questionnaire. Mobile phlebotomists in the prospective study collected whole blood, serum and a nasopharyngeal or oropharyngeal swab from every participant. Participants in the prospective study had the option to provide additional blood draws and questionnaires over a 2-month period. Blood samples from the prospective study were shipped frozen or at room temperature prior to DNA extraction.

The receptor was isolated from a man younger than 30 with acute COVID-19. This chain is built from TRBV6-4 and TRBJ1-6, with the D gene not clear enough to name. Sequences were obtained from PBMCs or T cells enriched from blood (not recorded which). In nucleotides, the sequence is TGTGCCAGCAGTGACTTGGGCGATAATTCACCCCTCCACTTT. Its translation is CASSDLGDNSPLHF.